These 20 T cell receptor beta chains were all obtained from the same sample, sequenced in a study of cytomegalovirus exposure and HLA in healthy donors. PCR primers comprised 60 Vbeta and 13 Jbeta primers. Clones were sequenced by immunoSEQ multiplex PCR, and TCRdb holds only the in-frame ones, with some missing. The table has tens of thousands of clones, roughly 80% seen once. Input material: PBMCs. Receptors were obtained from a man aged 35 to 55 in good health and CMV-seronegative.

This clone was picked up a small number of times. This sequence joins TRBV7-3 and TRBJ2-6, with a possible D match to TRBD1 (5 bases). CDR3 length: 15 residues. The V gene's germline CDR1 is SGHTA and CDR2 FQGTGA. The germline V and J ends were trimmed by 5 bases and 8 bases, with 16 bases remaining between them. The CDR3 region is CASSLGQGWPNVLTF. As DNA, the CDR3 is TGTGCCAGCAGCCTCGGGCAGGGTTGGCCCAACGTCCTGACTTTC. The full variable domain, with the rest looked up from reference TRBV7-3 and TRBJ2-6, is GAGVSQTPSNKVTEKGKYVELRCDPISGHTALYWYRQSLGQGPEFLIYFQGTGAADDSGLPNDRFFAVRPEGSVSTLKIQRTERGDSAVYLCASSLGQGWPNVLTFGAGSRLTVL.

This chain's CDR3 is CASSEGRPGGYTF. CDR3 DNA sequence: TGTGCCAGCAGTGAGGGTCGACCCGGGGGCTACACCTTC. This chain joins TRBV25-1 and TRBJ1-2; D not certain. The CDR3 extends over 13 amino acids. Trimming shortened V by 3 bases and J by 8 bases, and 13 bases separated the two germline ends. Germline V gene lookup returns CDR1 MGHDK and CDR2 SYGVNS.

The gene calls are TRBV28 and TRBJ1-5; possibly TRBD1 for D (6 bases). The CDR3 extends over 15 amino acids. Trimming cost V 7 bases and J 6 bases, with 19 bases left between them. Per the germline V gene, CDR1 is MDHEN and CDR2 is SYDVKM. CDR3 DNA: TGTGCCAGCACCTTTGGGACAACCAGCGTTCAGCCCCAGCATTTT. Translated, it gives CASTFGTTSVQPQHF.

The chain carries TRBV5-6 and TRBJ2-5, with TRBD2 identical over 9 bases. CDR1 and CDR2 (germline): SGHDT, YYEEEE. The CDR3 loop spans 15 amino acids. After removal of 3 bases from V and 7 bases from J, the junction contained 10 bases not matched to a gene. In DNA, the CDR3 is TGTGCCAGCAGCTCGGCGGGAGGGATGGGGGGGACCCAGTACTTC. This translates into CASSSAGGMGGTQYF. Based on the CDR3 plus reference TRBV5-6 and TRBJ2-5, the full variable domain is DAGVTQSPTHLIKTRGQQVTLRCSPKSGHDTVSWYQQALGQGPQFIFQYYEEEERQRGNFPDRFSGHQFPNYSSELNVNALLLGDSALYLCASSSAGGMGGTQYFGPGTRLLVL.

V and J are TRBV5-1 and TRBJ2-2; TRBD2 matches 12 bases. Germline V CDR1 and CDR2: SGHRS, YFSETQ. V gave up 2 bases and J gave up 0 bases; unmatched junction bases: 11. The CDR3 spans 20 residues. The CDR3 nucleotides read TGCGCCAGCAGCTTCTTGGTACTAGCGGGGGGACAATCGAACACCGGGGAGCTGTTTTTT. The encoded protein is CASSFLVLAGGQSNTGELFF.

In this sample, this clone turned up a few times. This chain links TRBV30 with TRBJ1-1; D gene unclear. Germline CDR1 and CDR2: GTSNPN and SVGIG (reference sequence). Trimming stripped 8 bases from V and 5 bases from J, with 12 bases between. This CDR3 has 11 residues. The CDR3 spells CAEITRTEAFF. The CDR3 DNA reads TGTGCCGAAATCACGAGGACTGAAGCTTTCTTT.

This chain links TRBV7-9 with TRBJ2-7; 9 nucleotides line up with TRBD2. Germline lookup yields CDR1 SEHNR and CDR2 FQNEAQ (reference sequence). This CDR3 has 14 residues. V was clipped by 3 bases and J by 6 bases; unmatched bases: 6. The CDR3 DNA reads as TGTGCCAGCAGCTTTGGGGCGGGGGGGCCCGAGCAGTACTTC. The encoded protein is CASSFGAGGPEQYF.

This chain links TRBV9 with TRBJ1-1; 9 nucleotides agree with TRBD1. The CDR3 is 17 amino acids. Trimming removed 0 bases from V and 0 bases from J; junction bases left unmatched: 6. Germline V lookup: CDR1 SGDLS, CDR2 YYNGEE. This CDR3 reads CASSVAGTGTVNTEAFF. The CDR3, as DNA: TGTGCCAGCAGCGTAGCGGGGACAGGGACTGTGAACACTGAAGCTTTCTTT.

The chain links TRBV10-2 to TRBJ2-5; D call uncertain. The V end lost 0 bases, the J end lost 7 bases, and 9 bases lay between the germline ends. The CDR3 sequence is 13 residues long. The germline V gene has CDR1 WSHSY and CDR2 SAAADI. The CDR3 spells CASSESASMTQYF. CDR3 nucleotides: TGCGCCAGCAGTGAGTCTGCTAGTATGACCCAGTACTTC.

The V gene is TRBV5-8, the J gene TRBJ2-6; the match to TRBD2 covers 7 bases. CDR1 is SGHTS and CDR2 is YDEGEE in the germline V gene. This CDR3 comprises 16 residues. The ends lost 4 bases at V and 4 bases at J; junction bases unmatched: 8. The CDR3 nucleotides are TGTGCCAGCAGCCTGGAGGGAGGGACCGGGGCCAACGTCCTGACTTTC. Translated, it gives CASSLEGGTGANVLTF.

The chain couples TRBV28 to TRBJ1-2, with D uncertain. Trimming removed 3 bases from V and 1 base from J, with 3 bases in between. Germline V gene sequence: CDR1 MDHEN, CDR2 SYDVKM. The CDR3 runs 12 residues. CDR3 in amino acids: CASSLSNYGYTF. CDR3 coding DNA: TGTGCCAGCAGTTTGAGTAACTATGGCTACACCTTC.

The chain joins TRBV9 to TRBJ1-1, with TRBD1 matching 9 bases. Trimming removed 1 base from V and 5 bases from J; junction bases left unmatched: 3. There are 14 residues in the CDR3. Germline CDR1 SGDLS, CDR2 YYNGEE. CDR3: CASSVRQGGTEAFF. As DNA, the CDR3 is TGTGCCAGCAGCGTAAGACAGGGGGGAACTGAAGCTTTCTTT.

This clone was seen a single time. The genes are TRBV2 and TRBJ1-5; TRBD1 matches 8 bases. The CDR3 sequence is 15 residues long. Trimming cost V 6 bases and J 6 bases; bases outside gene matches: 10. Germline-derived CDR1 and CDR2 are SNHLY and FYNNEI. CDR3 nucleotides: TGTGCCAGCAGCTCGACAGGGGCTAAGGGTCAGCCCCAGCATTTT. It encodes CASSSTGAKGQPQHF. Combining the CDR3 with reference TRBV2 and TRBJ1-5 gives the whole variable domain EPEVTQTPSHQVTQMGQEVILRCVPISNHLYFYWYRQILGQKVEFLVSFYNNEISEKSEIFDDQFSVERPDGSNFTLKIRSTKLEDSAMYFCASSSTGAKGQPQHFGDGTRLSIL.

V usage is TRBV6-5 and J usage is TRBJ1-2, with 7 bases matching TRBD1. The germline V gene encodes CDR1 MNHEY and CDR2 SVGAGI. The length of the CDR3 is 12 residues. V lost 3 bases to trimming and J lost 6 bases; unmatched junction nucleotides: 1. CDR3 protein: CASSYGQDGYTF. CDR3 bases: TGTGCCAGCAGTTATGGACAGGATGGCTACACCTTC.

The chain recombines TRBV30 with TRBJ2-3, with 8 bases that match TRBD2. Per the germline V gene, CDR1 is GTSNPN and CDR2 is SVGIG (reference sequence). The CDR3 is 15 amino acids. The V gene end was trimmed by 3 bases and the J gene end by 0 bases; junction bases not matched to a gene: 5. CDR3 region: CAWSLASGSTDTQYF. The CDR3 nucleotides are TGTGCCTGGAGCCTTGCTAGCGGGAGCACAGATACGCAGTATTTT.

This rearrangement joins TRBV7-2 to TRBJ1-2; tentative D call: TRBD1 (5 bases). The germline CDR1 and CDR2 sequences are SGHTA and FQGNSA. This CDR3 has 16 amino acids. Trimming cost V 0 bases and J 3 bases, with 14 bases left between them. CDR3 coding DNA: TGTGCCAGCAGCTTAGCGCTGGGTGGGGGGGACTATGGCTACACCTTC. This codes for CASSLALGGGDYGYTF. The entire variable domain, with the rest obtained from reference TRBV7-2 and TRBJ1-2, is as follows: GAGVSQSPSNKVTEKGKDVELRCDPISGHTALYWYRQSLGQGLEFLIYFQGNSAPDKSGLPSDRFSAERTGGSVSTLTIQRTQQEDSAVYLCASSLALGGGDYGYTFGSGTRLTVV.

This chain links TRBV14 with TRBJ2-5; a possible D gene is TRBD1 (6 bases). V shed 2 bases and J shed 5 bases, with 15 bases lying between them. This CDR3 contains 15 residues. The V gene's germline CDR1 is SGHDN and CDR2 FVKESK. This CDR3 is CASSQPFWGHETQYF. The CDR3 coding sequence is TGTGCCAGCAGCCAACCCTTTTGGGGGCACGAGACCCAGTACTTC.

This chain links TRBV30 with TRBJ2-7; TRBD2 is a possible D gene (5 bases). This CDR3 has 12 amino acids. V was pared by 4 bases and J by 1 base, with 8 bases between. CDR1 and CDR2 from the germline V gene are GTSNPN and SVGIG (reference sequence). The CDR3 coding sequence is TGTGCCTGGAACGGGGAGTCCTACGAGCAGTACTTC. Translation: CAWNGESYEQYF.

J is TRBJ2-7 and V is TRBV5-6; D is possibly TRBD2 (7 bases). CDR3 length: 15 residues. CDR1 SGHDT and CDR2 YYEEEE come from the germline V gene. V gave up 4 bases and J gave up 7 bases, with 21 bases separating them. CDR3: CASSRGVRGAGEQYF. CDR3 nucleotides: TGTGCCAGCAGCCGGGGAGTTCGGGGGGCAGGGGAGCAGTACTTC.

The chain has TRBV5-1 and TRBJ2-7, with D perhaps matching TRBD2 (6 bases). This CDR3 contains 14 residues. Between the trimmed V and J ends, which lost 0 bases and 0 bases, there was a span of 7 bases. Germline V gives CDR1 SGHRS, CDR2 YFSETQ. In DNA form, the CDR3 reads TGCGCCAGCAGCTTGGCCGGGAGCTCCTACGAGCAGTACTTC. This translates into CASSLAGSSYEQYF.